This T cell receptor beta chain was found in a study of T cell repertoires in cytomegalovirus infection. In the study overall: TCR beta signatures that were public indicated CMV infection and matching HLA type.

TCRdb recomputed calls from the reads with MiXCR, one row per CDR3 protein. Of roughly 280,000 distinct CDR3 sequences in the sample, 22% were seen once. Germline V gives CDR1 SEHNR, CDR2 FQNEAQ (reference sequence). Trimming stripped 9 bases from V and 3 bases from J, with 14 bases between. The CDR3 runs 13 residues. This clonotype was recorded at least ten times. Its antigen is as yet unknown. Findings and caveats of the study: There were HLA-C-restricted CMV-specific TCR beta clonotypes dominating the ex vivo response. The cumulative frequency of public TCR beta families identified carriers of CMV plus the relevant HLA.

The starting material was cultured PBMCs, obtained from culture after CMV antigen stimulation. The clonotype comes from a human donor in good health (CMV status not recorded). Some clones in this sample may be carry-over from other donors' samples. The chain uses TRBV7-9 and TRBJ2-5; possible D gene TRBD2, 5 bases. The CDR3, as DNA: TGTGCCAGTATCCGAGGGAACGAAGAGACCCAGTACTTC. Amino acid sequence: CASIRGNEETQYF.